This TCR beta chain was identified during a study of CD8 T cells in ankylosing spondylitis (dated by TCRdb to 2017 to 2019). About the investigation overall: T cell receptor beta repertoires were profiled in healthy donors and ankylosing spondylitis patients so that disease-linked TCR variants could be found. The full study cohort comprised 20 to 30 ankylosing spondylitis patients and approximately 100 healthy donors. Peripheral blood was sampled, and synovial fluid was also collected from ankylosing spondylitis patients.

General study outcomes and caveats: Some motif variants were previously reported in synovial fluid and blood of reactive arthritis patients, suggesting common disease-initiation mechanisms. According to the report, matched synovial fluid samples from ankylosing spondylitis patients were significantly enriched for the disease-linked clones. The disease-linked clones had a CD8+ phenotype and were found at relatively low frequencies in peripheral blood. A TCR beta motif of about 8 highly homologous amino acid variants appeared characteristic of blood from ankylosing spondylitis patients.

The listed sequencing device is Illumina HiSeq 2500. Quantitative 5'-RACE with molecular barcodes was used to prepare TCR beta libraries. Processing in the source paper ran as follows. A new computational method based on a probabilistic model of VDJ rearrangement was used to identify disease-linked TCR variants. Clones were called with MiXCR by TCRdb after fastp trimmed the public reads at Q25, and only in-frame beta chains were retained. Entries are consolidated by CDR3 protein sequence, retaining the most common genes and DNA. The authors' filters were not applied to this entry. The sample table shows more than 150,000 distinct CDR3 sequences, and 15% to 20% are seen once. The ten largest clonotypes hold roughly 4.5% of the sample. Per the germline V gene, MNHEY is the CDR1 and SVGEGT is the CDR2. The CDR3 starts with the cysteine, ends with the phenylalanine, and has 17 residues. The sequence is cut down to CDR3 DNA, 51 bases in frame from base 1. Trimming removed 2 bases from V and 0 bases from J, leaving 11 bases between the germline ends.

Regarding this clonotype: The antigen it binds to is not known. Nothing much larger sits one base from this clone, and base qualities are not available.

What was sequenced was blood, either unsorted or a sorted T cell fraction (not recorded which). The receptor comes from a male donor aged 5 to 30 with ankylosing spondylitis or in good health (not recorded which). Donor details come from another sample of the same person, matched by shared clones. The V gene is TRBV6-2 or TRBV6-3 and the J gene is TRBJ2-6; the D gene is unclear. The nucleotides read TGTGCCAGCAGTTACCTCCTGACTCGCTCTGGGGCCAACGTCCTGACTTTC. Translated, it gives CASSYLLTRSGANVLTF.